The 8 T cell receptor beta chains below all came from one sample that was sequenced in a study of siplizumab effects on memory and regulatory T cells. Assay used: immunoSEQ multiplex PCR; TCRdb lists only in-frame clones, some missing. Among about 91,000 clones listed, over 95% were seen once. Sequenced input: naive CD4+ T cells sorted from blood. These receptors originate from a human donor in good health.

The rearrangement links TRBV10-2 to TRBJ2-5; unclear D gene. Per the germline V gene, CDR1 is WSHSY and CDR2 is SAAADI. The CDR3 loop spans 11 amino acids. The V gene lost 6 bases and the J gene lost 1 base, with 3 bases spanning the gap. CDR3 nucleotide sequence: TGCGCCAGCAGCCCCCAAGAGACCCAGTACTTC. Translated, it gives CASSPQETQYF.

CDR3: CASSVGSSEAFF. The CDR3 DNA reads as TGTGCCAGCAGCGTAGGTTCGAGTGAAGCTTTCTTT. The V gene is TRBV9, the J gene TRBJ1-1; no clear D. This CDR3 region has 12 residues. CDR1 is SGDLS and CDR2 is YYNGEE in the germline V gene. The germline V and J ends were trimmed by 0 bases and 7 bases, with 7 bases remaining between them.

The chain carries TRBV5-4 and TRBJ1-6, with TRBD1 matching over 7 bases. V was clipped by 10 bases and J by 0 bases; unmatched bases: 7. The germline CDR1 and CDR2 sequences are SGHNT and YYREEE (reference sequence). The CDR3 is 15 residues long. The CDR3 sequence: CASTGLGSYNSPLHF. CDR3 nucleotide sequence: TGTGCCTCGACAGGGCTCGGCTCCTATAATTCACCCCTCCACTTT. Looking up the rest from reference TRBV5-4 and TRBJ1-6 gives the full variable domain: ETGVTQSPTHLIKTRGQQVTLRCSSQSGHNTVSWYQQALGQGPQFIFQYYREEENGRGNFPPRFSGLQFPNYSSELNVNALELDDSALYLCASTGLGSYNSPLHFGNGTRLTVT.

The chain joins TRBV6-5 to TRBJ1-2; 7 nucleotides match TRBD1. Germline trimming cut 7 bases from V and 4 bases from J; bases unmatched to any gene: 9. The length of the CDR3 is 14 residues. The germline gives CDR1 MNHEY, CDR2 SVGAGI. The CDR3 sequence is CASKRQGLAYGYTF. DNA for the CDR3: TGTGCCAGCAAACGACAGGGATTAGCCTATGGCTACACCTTC.

The rearrangement uses TRBV7-2 and TRBJ2-7, with 7 bases matching TRBD1. This CDR3 has 13 residues. The V gene's germline CDR1 is SGHTA and CDR2 FQGNSA. The CDR3: CASSLVFGDRISV. The CDR3 DNA reads TGTGCCAGCAGCTTAGTCTTCGGGGACAGAATCTCGGTC.

V gene TRBV7-7 combines with J gene TRBJ2-5, with TRBD2 matching over 7 bases. The CDR3 covers 16 residues. V shed 5 bases, J shed 5 bases, and the junction held 14 bases outside the gene matches. Germline V gives CDR1 SSHAT, CDR2 FNYEAQ (reference sequence). In DNA, the CDR3 is TGTGCCAGCAGCCCGAGGGTAGGGGCTAGCGGCGAGACCCAGTACTTC. Translation: CASSPRVGASGETQYF.

The V call is TRBV2, the J call TRBJ1-5; 7 bases line up with TRBD1. V shed 7 bases and J 4 bases; nucleotides not matched to a gene: 7. This CDR3 is 14 amino acids long. The germline V gene encodes CDR1 SNHLY and CDR2 FYNNEI. CDR3 coding DNA: TGTGCCAGCAACAAGGGGGCAGGGAATCAGCCCCAGCATTTT. It is translated as CASNKGAGNQPQHF.

The chain recombines TRBV6-1 with TRBJ1-2; D unclear. Germline lookup yields CDR1 MNHNS and CDR2 SASEGT. The CDR3 sequence is 13 residues long. V was trimmed by 4 bases and J by 4 bases, leaving 10 bases between them. The CDR3 here is CASSATLTYGYTF. The CDR3 DNA is TGTGCCAGCAGTGCGACTCTTACCTATGGCTACACCTTC.